The clone carrying this T cell receptor (beta chain) was detected only once. Original processing notes: Reference gene primer amplification gave estimated nucleated cell counts. Assay: immunoSEQ multiplex PCR; the TCRdb copy retains only in-frame clones and omits some. For V, J and clone size, that table is used; D and trimming come from the DNA. In the table there are 380,000 or so clones, roughly 90% of which are singletons. This entry comes from a study of blood T cell repertoires in COVID-19. Study summary: Acute and convalescent COVID-19 samples came from the United States, Italy and Spain.

V was pared by 6 bases and J by 8 bases, with 4 bases of the junction left unmatched. The CDR3 totals 12 residues. Sequencing was done on a sample of peripheral blood. This TCR derives from a man between 40 and 49 years old with acute or convalescent COVID-19. The V and J genes are TRBV12-3 or TRBV12-4 and TRBJ2-1; 7 positions agree with TRBD1. The CDR3: CASSSDRDEQFF. In nucleotides, the CDR3 is TGTGCCAGCAGCAGTGACAGGGATGAGCAGTTCTTC.